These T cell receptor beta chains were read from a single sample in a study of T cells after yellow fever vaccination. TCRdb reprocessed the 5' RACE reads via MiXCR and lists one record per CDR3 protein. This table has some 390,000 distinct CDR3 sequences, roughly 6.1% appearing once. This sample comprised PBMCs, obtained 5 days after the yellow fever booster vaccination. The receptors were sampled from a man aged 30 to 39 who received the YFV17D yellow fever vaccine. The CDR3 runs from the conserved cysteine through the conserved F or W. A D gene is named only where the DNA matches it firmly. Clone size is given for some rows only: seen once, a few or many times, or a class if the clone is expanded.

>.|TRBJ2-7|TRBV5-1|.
TGCGCCAGCAGCTTGGGGGCTGGGGGGAAGGGCTACGAGCAGTACTTC
CASSLGAGGKGYEQYF
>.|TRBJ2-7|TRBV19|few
TGTGCCAGTAGCCCCGGGATGAGGGGCTACGAGCAGTACTTC
CASSPGMRGYEQYF
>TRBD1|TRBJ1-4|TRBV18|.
TGTGCCAGCTCACCAAGACAGGGGGACGATGAAAAACTGTTTTTT
CASSPRQGDDEKLFF
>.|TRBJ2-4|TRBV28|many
TGTGCCAAGTCTATTCAGTACTTC
CAKSIQYF
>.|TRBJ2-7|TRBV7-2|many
TGTGCCAGCAGCTCCAATGGGCTAAGGCCCTACGAGCAGTACTTC
CASSSNGLRPYEQYF
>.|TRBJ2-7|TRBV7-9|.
TGTGCCAGCACGGGACATCTCTACGAGCAGTACTTC
CASTGHLYEQYF
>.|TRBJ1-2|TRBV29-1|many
TGCAGCGTTCAAACTGGTTATGGCTACACCTTC
CSVQTGYGYTF
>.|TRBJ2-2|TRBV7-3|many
TGTGCCAGCAGCTTCATGGGGGGTAACACCGGGGAGCTGTTTTTT
CASSFMGGNTGELFF
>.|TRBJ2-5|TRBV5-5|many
TGTGCCAGCACCTCTTTGAATGGGGGGTTAGAGACCCAGTACTTC
CASTSLNGGLETQYF
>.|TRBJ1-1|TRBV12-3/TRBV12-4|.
TGTGCCATCAGACCCTCCGGGACCCTTTGGACTGAAGCTTTCTTT
CAIRPSGTLWTEAFF
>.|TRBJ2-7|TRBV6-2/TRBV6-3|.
TGTGCCAGCAGTTCCCGGGGCCACAACCATTACGAGCAGTACTTC
CASSSRGHNHYEQYF
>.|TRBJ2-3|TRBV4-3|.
TGCGCCAGCAGGCCTTCGGGGTCAGATACGCAGTATTTT
CASRPSGSDTQYF
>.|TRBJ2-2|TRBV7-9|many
TGTGCCAGCAGCTTTCGACTGGGGGACACCGGGGAGCTGTTTTTT
CASSFRLGDTGELFF
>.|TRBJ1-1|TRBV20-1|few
TGCAGTGGAACGAGGGGCAACACTGAAGCTTTCTTT
CSGTRGNTEAFF
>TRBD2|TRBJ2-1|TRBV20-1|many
TGCAGTGCTCGGGCTAGCGGGAGGGCCGATGAGCAGTTCTTC
CSARASGRADEQFF
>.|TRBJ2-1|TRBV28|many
TGTGCCAGCAGTTCCGATGGGGGGACAGATGAGCAGTTCTTC
CASSSDGGTDEQFF
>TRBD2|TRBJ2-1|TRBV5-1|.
TGCGCCAGCTGTAGAGCTAGCGGGAGCCATGAGCAGTTCTTC
CASCRASGSHEQFF
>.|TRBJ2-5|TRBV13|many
TGTGCCAGCAGCTTGCGGACCCCAAAGACCCAGTACTTC
CASSLRTPKTQYF
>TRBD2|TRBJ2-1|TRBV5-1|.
TGCGCCAGCAGCTGGAGGGCGGGAGGGCCGCAGTTCTTC
CASSWRAGGPQFF
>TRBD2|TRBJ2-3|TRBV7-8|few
TGTGCCAGCGCAGGACTAGCGGGAGGGCCAGATACGCAGTATTTT
CASAGLAGGPDTQYF
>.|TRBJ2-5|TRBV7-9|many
TGTGCCAGCAGAAAGACAGGTCGGGAGACCCAGTACTTC
CASRKTGRETQYF
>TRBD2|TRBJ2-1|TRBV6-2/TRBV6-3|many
TGTGCCAGCAAAGCGGGAGGGTCCTACAATGAGCAGTTCTTC
CASKAGGSYNEQFF
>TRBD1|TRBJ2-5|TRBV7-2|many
TGTGCCAGCTCATCCTCAGGGGGAGAGACCCAGTACTTC
CASSSSGGETQYF
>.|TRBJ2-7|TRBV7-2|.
TGTGCCAGCAGCTTGACGACAGGCTTCTCCTACGAGCAGTACTTC
CASSLTTGFSYEQYF
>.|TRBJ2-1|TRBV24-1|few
TGTGCCACCAGTGAGTCAGGGACCCAGGGGCAGTTCTTC
CATSESGTQGQFF
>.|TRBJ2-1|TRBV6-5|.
TGTGCCAGCAGTTACGGTGGTCTAGGGAATAGAAATGAGCAGTTCTTC
CASSYGGLGNRNEQFF
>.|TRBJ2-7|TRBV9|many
TGTGCCAGCAGCGTGACGGACGCCGCCTACGAGCAGTACTTC
CASSVTDAAYEQYF
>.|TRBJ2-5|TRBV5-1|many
TGCGCCAGCAGCTTATTGTACCAAGAGACCCAGTACTTC
CASSLLYQETQYF
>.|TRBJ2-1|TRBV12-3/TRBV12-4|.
TGTGCCAGCAGTCCCGCCCCGGCAGGGACCTACAATGAGCAGTTCTTC
CASSPAPAGTYNEQFF
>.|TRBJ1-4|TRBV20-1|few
TGCAGTGCTAGAGATTCACAGGGATCGTTTTTT
CSARDSQGSFF
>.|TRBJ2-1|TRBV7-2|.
TGTGCCACCACAGGGATTATTTCCTACAATGAGCAGTTCTTC
CATTGIISYNEQFF
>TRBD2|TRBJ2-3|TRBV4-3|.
TGCGCCAGCAGCCAAGATAACATCTATTCAGCGGGAGGGCTAGGGTATTTT
CASSQDNIYSAGGLGYF
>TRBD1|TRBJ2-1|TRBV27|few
TGTGCCAGCAGCCGCCGGGACAGCACCTACAATGAGCAGTTCTTC
CASSRRDSTYNEQFF
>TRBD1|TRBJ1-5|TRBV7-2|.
TGTGCCAGCAGCCTTGGGACAGGAGCCTCTTTTCAGCCCCAGCATTTT
CASSLGTGASFQPQHF
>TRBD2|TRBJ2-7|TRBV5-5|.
TGTGCCAGCAGCTTGGTAACACTAGCGGGAGGCGAGCAGTACTTC
CASSLVTLAGGEQYF
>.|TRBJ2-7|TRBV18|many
TGTGCCAGCTCACCACGGTCCAGTGGCGAGCAGTACTTC
CASSPRSSGEQYF
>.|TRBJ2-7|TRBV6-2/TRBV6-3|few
TGTGCCAGCAAGGCGGGTGTTTCAGAGCAGTACTTC
CASKAGVSEQYF
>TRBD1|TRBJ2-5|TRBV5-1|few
TGCGCCAGCAGCTTGGTGGGGACAGGGAGGCAGACCCAGTACTTC
CASSLVGTGRQTQYF
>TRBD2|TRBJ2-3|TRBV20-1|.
TGCAGTGCGGAAGCGGGAGGGCACACAGATACGCAGTATTTT
CSAEAGGHTDTQYF
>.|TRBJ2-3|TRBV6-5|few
TGTGCCAGCAGTTCGAACTCTGCGGGACTTGGCACAGATACGCAGTATTTT
CASSSNSAGLGTDTQYF
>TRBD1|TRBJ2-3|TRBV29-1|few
TGCAGCGCGTACAGGGGGAACACAGATACGCAGTATTTT
CSAYRGNTDTQYF
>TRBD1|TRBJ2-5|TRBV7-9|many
TGTGCCAGCAGCTTCCCGGGACAGCTTCAAGAGACCCAGTACTTC
CASSFPGQLQETQYF
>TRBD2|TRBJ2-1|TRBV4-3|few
TGCGCCAGCAGCCAAGAAGTGTCTAGCGGGATTAAGAATGAGCAGTTCTTC
CASSQEVSSGIKNEQFF